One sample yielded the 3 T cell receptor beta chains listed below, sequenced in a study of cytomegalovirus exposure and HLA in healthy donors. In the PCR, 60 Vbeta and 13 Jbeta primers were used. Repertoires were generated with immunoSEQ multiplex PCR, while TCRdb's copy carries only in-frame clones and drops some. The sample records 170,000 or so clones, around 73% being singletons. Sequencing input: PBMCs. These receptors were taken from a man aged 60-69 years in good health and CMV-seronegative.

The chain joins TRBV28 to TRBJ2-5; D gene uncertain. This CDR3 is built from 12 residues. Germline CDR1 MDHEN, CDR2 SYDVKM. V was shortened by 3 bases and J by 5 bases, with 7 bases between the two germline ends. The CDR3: CASSLLAETQYF. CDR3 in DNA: TGTGCCAGCAGTTTGTTAGCCGAGACCCAGTACTTC.

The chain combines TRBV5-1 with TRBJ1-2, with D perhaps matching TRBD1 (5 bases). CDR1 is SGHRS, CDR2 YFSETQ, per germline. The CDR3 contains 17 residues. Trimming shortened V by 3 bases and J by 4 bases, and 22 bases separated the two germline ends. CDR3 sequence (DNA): TGCGCCAGCAGCTCTCGACCGGAAAGGCGCGGGGGCTATGGCTACACCTTC. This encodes CASSSRPERRGGYGYTF.

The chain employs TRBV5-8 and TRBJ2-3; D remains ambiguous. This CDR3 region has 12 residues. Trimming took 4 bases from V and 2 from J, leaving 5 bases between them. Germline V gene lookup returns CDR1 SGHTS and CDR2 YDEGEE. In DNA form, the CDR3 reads TGTGCCAGCAGCCTCTACACAGATACGCAGTATTTT. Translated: CASSLYTDTQYF.